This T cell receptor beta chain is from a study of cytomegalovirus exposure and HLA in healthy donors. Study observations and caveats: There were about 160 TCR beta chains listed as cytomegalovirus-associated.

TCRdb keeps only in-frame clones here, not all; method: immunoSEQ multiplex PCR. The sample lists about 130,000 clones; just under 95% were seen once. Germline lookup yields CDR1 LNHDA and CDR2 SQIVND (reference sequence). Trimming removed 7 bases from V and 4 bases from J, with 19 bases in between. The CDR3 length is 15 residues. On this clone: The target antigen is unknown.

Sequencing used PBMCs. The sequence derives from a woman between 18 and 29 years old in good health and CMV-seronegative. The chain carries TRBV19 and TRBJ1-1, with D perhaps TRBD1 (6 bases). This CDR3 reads CASTNGGAGSTEAFF. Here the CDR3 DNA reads TGTGCCAGTACCAATGGGGGGGCGGGAAGCACTGAAGCTTTCTTT.